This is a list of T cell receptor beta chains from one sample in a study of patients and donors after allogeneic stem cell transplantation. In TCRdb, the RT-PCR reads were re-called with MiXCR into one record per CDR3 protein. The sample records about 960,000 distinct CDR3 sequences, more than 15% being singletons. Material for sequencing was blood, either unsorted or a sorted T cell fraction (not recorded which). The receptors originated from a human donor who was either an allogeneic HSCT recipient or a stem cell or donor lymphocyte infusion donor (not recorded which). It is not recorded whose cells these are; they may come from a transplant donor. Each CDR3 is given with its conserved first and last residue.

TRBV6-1 CASSEFRNGYTF
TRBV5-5 CASTSGTGGSILVGELFF
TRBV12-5 CATGTEGRDTQYF
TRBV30 CACPGGGGVYGYTF
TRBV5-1 CASSGAGGLNEQFF
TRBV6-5 CASSRQEGGYTF
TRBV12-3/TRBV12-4 CASSFTSAYEQYF
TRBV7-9 CASSQDPGGGHQPQHF
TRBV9 CASRRGQREQETQYF
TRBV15 CATGLRGKAYEQYF
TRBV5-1 CASSDLSGGADTQYF
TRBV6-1 CASTLTSGHTGELFF
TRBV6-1 CASGNRGNGDGYTF
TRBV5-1 CASRSTGIGETQYF
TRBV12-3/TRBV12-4 CASSSDRGIHQPQHF
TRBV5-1 CASSLGWDRVYEQYF
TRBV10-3 CAIRDDSDGGNTIYF
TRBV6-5 CASSYNRGSYGYTF
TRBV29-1 CSVEDLPGQPINEQYF
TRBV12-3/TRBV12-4 CASSQTGTSGLAKNIQYF
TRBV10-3 CATQGSGNTIYF
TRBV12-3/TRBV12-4 CASSRVQPGTTDTQYF
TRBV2 CASRPGTGGEAFF
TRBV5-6 CASRDKNTGELFF
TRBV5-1 CASSLTEDRGDTEAFF
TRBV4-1 CASSQGTSGTNEQFF
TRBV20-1 CSARGHSQETQYF
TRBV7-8 CASTQTRPGYGYTF
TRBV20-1 CSATAEASGSINEQFF